This TCR beta chain was found in a study of T cell responses to AZD1222 COVID-19 vaccine. On this clone itself: Antigen: not known.

This table comes from immunoSEQ multiplex PCR, and its TCRdb copy is limited to in-frame clones, with some not included. The table shows about 150,000 clones, with 89% occurring only once. Findings and caveats of the study: Only 5 or 6 people who got AZD1222 tested seropositive at baseline. Spike regions recognized by vaccine-associated CD4 TCRs spanned the protein, led by 160-218 and 743-854.

The CDR3 spans 15 residues. CDR1 and CDR2 (germline): LGHNA, YNFKEQ. Germline trimming cut 0 bases from V and 8 bases from J; bases unmatched to any gene: 4. The V call is TRBV4-2, the J call TRBJ1-4; 9 nucleotides match TRBD1. The source of this sequence is an adult in good health. The source material was peripheral blood, sampled on day 0 of AZD1222 vaccination. The CDR3 loop is CASSQETGGNEKLFF. For the CDR3, the DNA is TGTGCCAGCAGCCAAGAGACAGGGGGAAACGAAAAACTGTTTTTT.